Sequencing of this T cell receptor (beta chain) was carried out in a study of sequential checkpoint blockade in melanoma. Study-wide background: Matched biopsies came pretreatment and at week 13 for approximately 21 patients. Study-level points and caveats: PD-L1 staining and CD8+ counts, not mutational load, tracked tumor T-cell clonality.

TCRdb's table, derived via immunoSEQ multiplex PCR, lists solely in-frame clones and lacks some. Altogether more than 10,000 clones are present, around 27% being singletons, with the ten largest covering about 26%. Treatment of the sample: randomized to nivolumab then ipilimumab (arm A) or the reverse (arm B). This clone showed up just a few times. Its antigen is undetermined. This sequence originates from a human donor with melanoma. This specimen was tumor tissue (inferred from file names), taken from a patient given nivolumab and ipilimumab in sequence.

CDR3 bases: TGTGCCAGCAGTCTCGTCAGGGGGTACGGTGAGCAGTTCTTC. It codes for CASSLVRGYGEQFF. The chain joins TRBV6-8 to TRBJ2-1; TRBD1 matches 7 bases. The germline gives CDR1 MNHGY, CDR2 SAAAGT. V lost 5 bases, J lost 9 bases, and 10 bases stayed unmatched. The CDR3 has 14 amino acids.